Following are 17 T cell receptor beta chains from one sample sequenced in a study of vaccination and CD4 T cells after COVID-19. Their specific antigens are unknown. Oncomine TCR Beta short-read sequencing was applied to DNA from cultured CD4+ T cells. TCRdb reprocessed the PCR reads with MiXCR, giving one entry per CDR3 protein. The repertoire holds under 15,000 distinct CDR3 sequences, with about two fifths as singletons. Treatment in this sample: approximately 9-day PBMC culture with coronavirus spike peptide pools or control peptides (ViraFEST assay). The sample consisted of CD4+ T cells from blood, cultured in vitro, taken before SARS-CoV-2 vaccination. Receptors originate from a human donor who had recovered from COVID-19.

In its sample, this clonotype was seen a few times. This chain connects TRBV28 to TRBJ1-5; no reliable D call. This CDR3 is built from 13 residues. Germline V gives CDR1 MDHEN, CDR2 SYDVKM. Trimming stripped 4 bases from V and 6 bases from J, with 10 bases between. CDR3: CASSWGFSQPQHF. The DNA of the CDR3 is TGTGCCAGCAGTTGGGGTTTTAGTCAGCCCCAGCATTTT. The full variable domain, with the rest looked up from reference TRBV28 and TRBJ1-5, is DVKVTQSSRYLVKRTGEKVFLECVQDMDHENMFWYRQDPGLGLRLIYFSYDVKMKEKGDIPEGYSVSREKKERFSLILESASTNQTSMYLCASSWGFSQPQHFGDGTRLSIL.

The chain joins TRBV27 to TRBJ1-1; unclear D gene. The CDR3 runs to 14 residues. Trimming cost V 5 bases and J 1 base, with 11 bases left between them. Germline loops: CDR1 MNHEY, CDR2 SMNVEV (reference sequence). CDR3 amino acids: CASSPRGQNTEAFF. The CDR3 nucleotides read TGTGCCAGCAGTCCACGAGGGCAGAACACTGAAGCTTTCTTT.

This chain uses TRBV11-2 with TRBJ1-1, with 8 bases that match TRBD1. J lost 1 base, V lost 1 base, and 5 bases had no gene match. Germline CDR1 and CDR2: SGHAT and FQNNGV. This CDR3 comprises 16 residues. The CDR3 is CASSLAPGQANTEAFF. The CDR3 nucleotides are TGTGCCAGCAGCTTAGCCCCGGGACAGGCGAACACTGAAGCTTTCTTT.

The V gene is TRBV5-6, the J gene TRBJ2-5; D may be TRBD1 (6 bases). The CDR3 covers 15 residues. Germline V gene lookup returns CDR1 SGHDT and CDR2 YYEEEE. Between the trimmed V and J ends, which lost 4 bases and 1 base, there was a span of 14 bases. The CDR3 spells CASSIPGTSQETQYF. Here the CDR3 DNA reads TGTGCCAGCAGCATCCCCGGGACATCCCAAGAGACCCAGTACTTC.

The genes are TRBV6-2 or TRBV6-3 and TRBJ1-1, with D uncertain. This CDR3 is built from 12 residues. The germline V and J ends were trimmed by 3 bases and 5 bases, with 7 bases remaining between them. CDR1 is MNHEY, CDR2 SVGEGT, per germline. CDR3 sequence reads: CASSYDATEAFF. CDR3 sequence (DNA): TGTGCCAGCAGTTATGATGCGACTGAAGCTTTCTTT.

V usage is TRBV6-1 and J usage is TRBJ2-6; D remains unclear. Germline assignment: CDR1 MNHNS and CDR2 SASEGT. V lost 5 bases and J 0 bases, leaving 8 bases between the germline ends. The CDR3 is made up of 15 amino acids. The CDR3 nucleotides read TGTGCCAGCAGTCCCAGACCCTCTGGGGCCAACGTCCTGACTTTC. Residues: CASSPRPSGANVLTF.

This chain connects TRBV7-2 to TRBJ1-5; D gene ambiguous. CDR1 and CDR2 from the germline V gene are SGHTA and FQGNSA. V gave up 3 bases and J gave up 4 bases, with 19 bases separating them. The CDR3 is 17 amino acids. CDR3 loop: CASSLTSGRGANQPQHF. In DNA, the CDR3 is TGTGCCAGCAGCTTGACTAGCGGTCGGGGAGCGAATCAGCCCCAGCATTTT.

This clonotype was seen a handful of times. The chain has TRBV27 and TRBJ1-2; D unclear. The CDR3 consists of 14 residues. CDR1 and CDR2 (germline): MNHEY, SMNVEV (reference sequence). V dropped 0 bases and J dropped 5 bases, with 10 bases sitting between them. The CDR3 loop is CASSLSRWPYGYTF. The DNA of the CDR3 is TGTGCCAGCAGTTTATCCCGGTGGCCATATGGCTACACCTTC.

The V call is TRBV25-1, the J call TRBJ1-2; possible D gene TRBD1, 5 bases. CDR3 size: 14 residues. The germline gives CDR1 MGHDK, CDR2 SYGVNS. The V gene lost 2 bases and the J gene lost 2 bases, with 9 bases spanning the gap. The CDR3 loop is CASSEGDRNYGYTF. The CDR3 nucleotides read TGTGCCAGCAGTGAAGGCGACAGAAACTATGGCTACACCTTC.

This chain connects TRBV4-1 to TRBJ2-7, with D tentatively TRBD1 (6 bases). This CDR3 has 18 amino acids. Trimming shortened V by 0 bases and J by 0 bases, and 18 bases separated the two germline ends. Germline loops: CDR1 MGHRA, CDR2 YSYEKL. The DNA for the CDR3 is TGCGCCAGCAGCCAAGATTACACAGGGACCCTCCGCTCCTACGAGCAGTACTTC. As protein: CASSQDYTGTLRSYEQYF.

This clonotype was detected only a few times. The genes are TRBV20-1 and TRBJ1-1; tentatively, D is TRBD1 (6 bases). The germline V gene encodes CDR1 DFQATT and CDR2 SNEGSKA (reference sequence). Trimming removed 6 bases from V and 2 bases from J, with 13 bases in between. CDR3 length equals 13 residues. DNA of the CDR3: TGCAGTGCGCGGAGGACAGCCAACACTGAAGCTTTCTTT. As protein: CSARRTANTEAFF.

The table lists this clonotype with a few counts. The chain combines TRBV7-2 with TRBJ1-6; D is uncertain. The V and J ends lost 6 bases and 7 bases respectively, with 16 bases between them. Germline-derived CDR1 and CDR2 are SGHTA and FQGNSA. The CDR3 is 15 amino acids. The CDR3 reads CASSFNLGSNSPLHF. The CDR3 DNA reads TGTGCCAGCAGTTTTAACCTCGGGTCGAATTCACCCCTCCACTTT.

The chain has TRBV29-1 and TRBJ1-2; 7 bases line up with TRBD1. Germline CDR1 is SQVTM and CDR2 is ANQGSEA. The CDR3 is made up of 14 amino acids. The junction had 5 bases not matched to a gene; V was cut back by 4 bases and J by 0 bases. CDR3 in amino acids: CSVGDSSTNYGYTF. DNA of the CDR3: TGCAGCGTTGGGGACAGCAGTACTAACTATGGCTACACCTTC. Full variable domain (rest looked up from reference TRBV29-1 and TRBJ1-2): SAVISQKPSRDICQRGTSLTIQCQVDSQVTMMFWYRQQPGQSLTLIATANQGSEATYESGFVIDKFPISRPNLTFSTLTVSNMSPEDSSIYLCSVGDSSTNYGYTFGSGTRLTVV.

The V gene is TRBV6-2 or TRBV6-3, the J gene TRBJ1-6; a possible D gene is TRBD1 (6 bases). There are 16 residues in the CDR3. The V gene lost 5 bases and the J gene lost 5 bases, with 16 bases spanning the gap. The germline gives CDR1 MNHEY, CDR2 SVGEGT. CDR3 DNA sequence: TGTGCCAGCAGTCCCGGGACACGACGGAATAATTCACCCCTCCACTTT. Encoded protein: CASSPGTRRNNSPLHF.

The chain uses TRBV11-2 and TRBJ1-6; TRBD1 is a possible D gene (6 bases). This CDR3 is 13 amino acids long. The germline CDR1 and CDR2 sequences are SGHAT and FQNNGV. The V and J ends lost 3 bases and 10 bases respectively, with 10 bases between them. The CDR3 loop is CASSLSGASPLHF. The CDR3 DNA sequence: TGTGCCAGCAGCTTGTCGGGGGCCTCACCCCTCCACTTT.

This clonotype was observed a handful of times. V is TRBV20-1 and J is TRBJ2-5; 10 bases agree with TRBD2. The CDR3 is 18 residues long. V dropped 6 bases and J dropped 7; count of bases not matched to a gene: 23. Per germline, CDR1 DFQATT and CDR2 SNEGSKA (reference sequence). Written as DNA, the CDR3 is TGCAGTGCGGGGGCAATAGCGGGGGGCCCGTCAGTCACAGGGACCCAGTACTTC. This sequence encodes CSAGAIAGGPSVTGTQYF.

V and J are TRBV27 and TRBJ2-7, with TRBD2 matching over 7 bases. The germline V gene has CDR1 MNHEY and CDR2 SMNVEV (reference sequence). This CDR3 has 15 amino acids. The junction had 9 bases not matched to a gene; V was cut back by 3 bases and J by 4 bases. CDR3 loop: CASSFGARGEYEQYF. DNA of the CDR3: TGTGCCAGCAGTTTCGGGGCTCGGGGGGAGTACGAGCAGTACTTC.